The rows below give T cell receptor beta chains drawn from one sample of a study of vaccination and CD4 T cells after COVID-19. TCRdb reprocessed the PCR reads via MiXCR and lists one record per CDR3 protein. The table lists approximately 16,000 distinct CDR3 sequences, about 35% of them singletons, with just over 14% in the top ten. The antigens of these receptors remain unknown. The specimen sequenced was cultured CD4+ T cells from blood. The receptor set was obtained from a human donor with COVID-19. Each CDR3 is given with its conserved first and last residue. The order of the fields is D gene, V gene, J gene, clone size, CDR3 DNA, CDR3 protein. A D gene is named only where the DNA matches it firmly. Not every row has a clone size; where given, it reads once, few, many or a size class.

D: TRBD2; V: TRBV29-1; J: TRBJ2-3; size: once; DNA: TGCAGCGTTCCGCCTGGAGCGGGGAGCACAGATACGCAGTATTTT; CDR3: CSVPPGAGSTDTQYF
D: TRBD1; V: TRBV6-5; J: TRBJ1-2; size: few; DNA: TGTGCCAGCAGTTTTACGACAGGGCACTATGGCTACACCTTC; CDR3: CASSFTTGHYGYTF
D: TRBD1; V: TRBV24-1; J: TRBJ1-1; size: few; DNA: TGTGCCACCAGGGACAGGGCGCTCACTGAAGCTTTCTTT; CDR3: CATRDRALTEAFF
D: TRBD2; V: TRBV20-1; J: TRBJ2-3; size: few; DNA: TGCAGTTCCCGACTAGCGGGGCTCACAGATACGCAGTATTTT; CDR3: CSSRLAGLTDTQYF
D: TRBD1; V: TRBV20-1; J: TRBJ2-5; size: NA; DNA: TGCAGTGCTAGAAGAATGGACAGGGGGGAATTGGCCCAGTACTTC; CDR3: CSARRMDRGELAQYF
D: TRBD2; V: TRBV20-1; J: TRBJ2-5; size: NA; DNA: TGCAGTAGCCGGGGCCCCGGGACTAGCGGGGGGGCTCGGGAGACCCAGTACTTC; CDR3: CSSRGPGTSGGARETQYF
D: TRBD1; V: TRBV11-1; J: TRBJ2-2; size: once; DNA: TGTGCCAGCAGCTTGGGGGACAGGGCGACTTCCGGGGAGCTGTTTTTT; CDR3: CASSLGDRATSGELFF
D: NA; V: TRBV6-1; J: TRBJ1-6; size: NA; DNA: TGTGCCACCGGGACAAGAGAGCTCCACTTT; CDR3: CATGTRELHF
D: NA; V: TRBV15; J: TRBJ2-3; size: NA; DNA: TGTGCCACCAGCAGAGGAGGGCTCGATACGCAGTATTTT; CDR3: CATSRGGLDTQYF
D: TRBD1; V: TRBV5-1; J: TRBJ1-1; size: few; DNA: TGCGCCAGCAGCCTAGGGACAGGGGTTGAAGCTTTCTTT; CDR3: CASSLGTGVEAFF
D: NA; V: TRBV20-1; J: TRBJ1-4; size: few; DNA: TGCAGTGCTAGAGCCTCACGACGTGGTAATGAAAAACTGTTTTTT; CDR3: CSARASRRGNEKLFF
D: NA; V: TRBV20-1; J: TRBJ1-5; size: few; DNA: TGCAGTGCTAGAGATCCGCAAGGTGGGGCCAATCAGCCCCAGCATTTT; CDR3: CSARDPQGGANQPQHF
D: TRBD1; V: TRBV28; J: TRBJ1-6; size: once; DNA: TGTGCCAGCAGTTCCGGGACAGGGAATTCACCCCTCCACTTT; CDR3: CASSSGTGNSPLHF
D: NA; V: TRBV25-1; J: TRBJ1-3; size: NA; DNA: TGTGCCAGCAGTGCCCCGGGTTTCAGCTCTGGAAACACCATATATTTT; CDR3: CASSAPGFSSGNTIYF